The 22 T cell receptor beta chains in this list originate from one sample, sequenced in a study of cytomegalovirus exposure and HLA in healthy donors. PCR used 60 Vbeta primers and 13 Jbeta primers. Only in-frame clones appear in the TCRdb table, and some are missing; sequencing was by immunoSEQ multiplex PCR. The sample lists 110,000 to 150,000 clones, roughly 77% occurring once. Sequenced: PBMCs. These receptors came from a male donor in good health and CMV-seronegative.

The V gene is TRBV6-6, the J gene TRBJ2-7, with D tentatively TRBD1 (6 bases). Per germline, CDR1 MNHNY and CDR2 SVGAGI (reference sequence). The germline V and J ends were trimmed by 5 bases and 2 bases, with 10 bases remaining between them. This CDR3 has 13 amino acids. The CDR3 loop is CASSEDRTYEQYF. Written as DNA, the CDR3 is TGTGCCAGCAGTGAGGACAGAACCTACGAGCAGTACTTC.

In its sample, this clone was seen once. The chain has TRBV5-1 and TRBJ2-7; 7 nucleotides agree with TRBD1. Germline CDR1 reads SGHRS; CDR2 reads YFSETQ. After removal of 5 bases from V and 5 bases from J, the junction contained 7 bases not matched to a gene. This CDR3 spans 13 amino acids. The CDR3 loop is CASRQTGSNEQYF. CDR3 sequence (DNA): TGCGCCAGCAGGCAGACAGGGAGCAACGAGCAGTACTTC.

The CDR3 coding sequence is TGTGCCAGTAGTATAGGACATAGCAATCAGCCCCAGCATTTT. Protein product: CASSIGHSNQPQHF. This sequence joins TRBV19 and TRBJ1-5; unclear D gene. With 1 base removed from V and 0 bases from J, the gap between germline ends came to 4 bases. This CDR3 has 14 residues. Germline CDR1 and CDR2: LNHDA and SQIVND (reference sequence).

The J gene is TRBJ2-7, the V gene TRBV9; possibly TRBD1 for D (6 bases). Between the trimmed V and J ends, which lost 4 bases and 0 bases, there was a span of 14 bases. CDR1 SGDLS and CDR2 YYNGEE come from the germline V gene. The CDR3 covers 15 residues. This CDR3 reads CASSPSDSYSYEQYF. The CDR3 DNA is TGTGCCAGCAGCCCTTCGGACAGCTACTCCTACGAGCAGTACTTC.

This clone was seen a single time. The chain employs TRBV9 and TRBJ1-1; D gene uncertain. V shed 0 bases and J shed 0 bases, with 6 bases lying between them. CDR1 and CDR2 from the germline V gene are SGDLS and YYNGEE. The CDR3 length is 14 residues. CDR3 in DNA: TGTGCCAGCAGCGTAGTCGGGGTGAACACTGAAGCTTTCTTT. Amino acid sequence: CASSVVGVNTEAFF.

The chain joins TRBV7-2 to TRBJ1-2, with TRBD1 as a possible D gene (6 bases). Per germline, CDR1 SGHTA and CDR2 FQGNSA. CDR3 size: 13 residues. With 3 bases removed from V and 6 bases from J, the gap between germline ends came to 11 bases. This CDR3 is CASSFTGWDGYTF. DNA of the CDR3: TGTGCCAGCAGCTTTACAGGGTGGGATGGCTACACCTTC.

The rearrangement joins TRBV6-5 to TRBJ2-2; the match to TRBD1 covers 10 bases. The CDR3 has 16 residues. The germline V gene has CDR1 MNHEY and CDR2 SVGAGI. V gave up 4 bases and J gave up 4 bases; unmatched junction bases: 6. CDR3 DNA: TGTGCCAGCAGTTCCGACAGGGGGCGGATCACCGGGGAGCTGTTTTTT. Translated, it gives CASSSDRGRITGELFF.

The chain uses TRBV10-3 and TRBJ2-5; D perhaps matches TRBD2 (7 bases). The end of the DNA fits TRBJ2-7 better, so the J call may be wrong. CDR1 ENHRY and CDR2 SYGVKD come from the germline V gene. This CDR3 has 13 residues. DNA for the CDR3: TGTGCCTCAAGGGGGGGCGTGGGCTACGAGCAGTACTTC. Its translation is CASRGGVGYEQYF.

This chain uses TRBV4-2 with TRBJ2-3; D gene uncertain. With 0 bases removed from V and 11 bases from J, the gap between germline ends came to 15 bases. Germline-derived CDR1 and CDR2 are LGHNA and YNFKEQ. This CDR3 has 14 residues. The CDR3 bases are TGTGCCAGCAGCCAAGAGAGAGGCCCCGGAAGGCAGTATTTT. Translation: CASSQERGPGRQYF.

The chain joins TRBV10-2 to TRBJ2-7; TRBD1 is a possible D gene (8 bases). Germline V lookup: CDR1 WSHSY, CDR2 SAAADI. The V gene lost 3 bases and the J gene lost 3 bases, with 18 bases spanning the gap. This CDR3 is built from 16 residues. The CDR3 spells CASSDLLDRDYYEQYF. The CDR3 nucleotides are TGCGCCAGCAGTGACTTATTGGACAGGGACTACTACGAGCAGTACTTC.

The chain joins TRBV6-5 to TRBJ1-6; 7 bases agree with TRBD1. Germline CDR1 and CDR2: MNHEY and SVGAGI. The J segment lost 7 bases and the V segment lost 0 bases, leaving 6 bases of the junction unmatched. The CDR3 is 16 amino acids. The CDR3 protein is CASSYSHRGGNSPLHF. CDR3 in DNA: TGTGCCAGCAGTTACTCCCACAGGGGCGGGAATTCACCCCTCCACTTT.

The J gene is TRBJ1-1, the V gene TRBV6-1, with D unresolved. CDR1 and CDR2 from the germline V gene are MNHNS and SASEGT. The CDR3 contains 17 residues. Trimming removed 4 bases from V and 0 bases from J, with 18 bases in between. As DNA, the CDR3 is TGTGCCAGCAGTGTCCCTGCCCGGGATCCTCTGAACACTGAAGCTTTCTTT. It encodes CASSVPARDPLNTEAFF.

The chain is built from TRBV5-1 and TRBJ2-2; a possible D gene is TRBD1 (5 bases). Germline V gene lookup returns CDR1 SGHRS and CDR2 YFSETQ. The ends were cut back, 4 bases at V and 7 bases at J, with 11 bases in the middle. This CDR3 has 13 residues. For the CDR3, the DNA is TGCGCCAGCAGCCCGGCCGGACACGGGGAGCTGTTTTTT. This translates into CASSPAGHGELFF.

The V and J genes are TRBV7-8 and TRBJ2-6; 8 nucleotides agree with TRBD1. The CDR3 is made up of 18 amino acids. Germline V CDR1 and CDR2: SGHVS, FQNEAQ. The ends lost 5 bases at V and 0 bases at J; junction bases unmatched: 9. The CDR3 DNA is TGTGCCAGCAGCCCCGGACAGGGTTCGAGCTCTGGGGCCAACGTCCTGACTTTC. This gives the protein CASSPGQGSSSGANVLTF.

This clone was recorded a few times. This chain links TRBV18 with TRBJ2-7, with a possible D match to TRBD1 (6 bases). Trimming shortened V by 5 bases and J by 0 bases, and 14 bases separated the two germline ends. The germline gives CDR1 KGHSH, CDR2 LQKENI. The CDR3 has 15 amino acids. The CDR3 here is CASSNPDSHSYEQYF. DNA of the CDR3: TGTGCCAGCTCAAATCCGGACAGCCACTCCTACGAGCAGTACTTC.

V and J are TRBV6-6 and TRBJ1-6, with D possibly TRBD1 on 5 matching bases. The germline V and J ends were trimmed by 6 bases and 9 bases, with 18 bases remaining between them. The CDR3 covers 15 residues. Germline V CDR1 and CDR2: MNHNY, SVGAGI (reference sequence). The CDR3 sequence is CASRPAEGRISPLHF. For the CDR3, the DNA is TGTGCCAGCAGACCGGCGGAGGGGCGAATTTCACCCCTCCACTTT.

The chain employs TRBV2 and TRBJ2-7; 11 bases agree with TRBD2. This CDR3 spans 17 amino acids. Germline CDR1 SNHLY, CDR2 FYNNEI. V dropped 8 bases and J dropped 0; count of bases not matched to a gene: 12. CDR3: CASPGRPGLADSYEQYF. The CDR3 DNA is TGTGCCAGCCCGGGACGGCCGGGACTAGCGGACTCCTACGAGCAGTACTTC.

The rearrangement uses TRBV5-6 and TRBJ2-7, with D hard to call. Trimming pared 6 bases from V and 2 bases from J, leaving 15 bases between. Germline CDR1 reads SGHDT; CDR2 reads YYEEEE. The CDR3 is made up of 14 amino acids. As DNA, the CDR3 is TGTGCCAGCACCCGAGAGCCAATTACCTACGAGCAGTACTTC. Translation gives CASTREPITYEQYF.

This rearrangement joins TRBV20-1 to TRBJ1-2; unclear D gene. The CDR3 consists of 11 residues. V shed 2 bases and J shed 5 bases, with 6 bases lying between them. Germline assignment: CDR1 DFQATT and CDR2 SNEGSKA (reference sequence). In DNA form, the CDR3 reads TGCAGTGCTAGACCCGGTTATGGCTACACCTTC. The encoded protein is CSARPGYGYTF.

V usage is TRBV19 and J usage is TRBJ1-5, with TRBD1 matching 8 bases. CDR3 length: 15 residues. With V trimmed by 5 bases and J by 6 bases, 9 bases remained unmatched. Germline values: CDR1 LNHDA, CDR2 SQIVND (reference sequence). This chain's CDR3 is CASSPLDRGSQPQHF. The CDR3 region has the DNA TGTGCCAGTAGTCCGCTAGACAGGGGTAGTCAGCCCCAGCATTTT.

The CDR3 DNA reads TGTGCCATCAGTGACCCTAGACGGCAGGGGAGCACCGGGGAGCTGTTTTTT. Translation gives CAISDPRRQGSTGELFF. The rearrangement links TRBV10-3 to TRBJ2-2; D is possibly TRBD1 (6 bases). V shed 3 bases and J shed 4 bases, with 18 bases lying between them. From germline, CDR1 is ENHRY and CDR2 SYGVKD. This CDR3 comprises 17 residues.

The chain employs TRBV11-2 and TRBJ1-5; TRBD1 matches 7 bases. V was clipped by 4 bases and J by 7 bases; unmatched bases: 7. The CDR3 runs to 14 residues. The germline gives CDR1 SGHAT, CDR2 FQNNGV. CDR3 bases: TGTGCCAGCAGCTCTACAGGGGCTCGGCAGCCCCAGCATTTT. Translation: CASSSTGARQPQHF. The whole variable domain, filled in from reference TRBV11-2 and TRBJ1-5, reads EAGVAQSPRYKIIEKRQSVAFWCNPISGHATLYWYQQILGQGPKLLIQFQNNGVVDDSQLPKDRFSAERLKGVDSTLKIQPAKLEDSAVYLCASSSTGARQPQHFGDGTRLSIL.